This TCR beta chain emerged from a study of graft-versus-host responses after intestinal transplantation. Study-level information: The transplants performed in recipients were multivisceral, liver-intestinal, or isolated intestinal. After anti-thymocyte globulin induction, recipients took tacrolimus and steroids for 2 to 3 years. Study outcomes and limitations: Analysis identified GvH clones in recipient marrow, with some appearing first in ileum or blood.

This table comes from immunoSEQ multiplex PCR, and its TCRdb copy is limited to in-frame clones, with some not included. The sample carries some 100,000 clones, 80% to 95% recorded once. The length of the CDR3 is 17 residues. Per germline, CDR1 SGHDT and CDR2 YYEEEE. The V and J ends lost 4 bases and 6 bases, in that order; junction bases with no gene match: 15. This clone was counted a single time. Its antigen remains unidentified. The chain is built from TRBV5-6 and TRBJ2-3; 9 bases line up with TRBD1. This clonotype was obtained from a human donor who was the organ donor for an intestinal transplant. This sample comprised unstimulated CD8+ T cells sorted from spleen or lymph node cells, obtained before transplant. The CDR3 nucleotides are TGTGCCAGCAGCCACCGGCTCGTGGGGACAGGGTACGATACGCAGTATTTT. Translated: CASSHRLVGTGYDTQYF.